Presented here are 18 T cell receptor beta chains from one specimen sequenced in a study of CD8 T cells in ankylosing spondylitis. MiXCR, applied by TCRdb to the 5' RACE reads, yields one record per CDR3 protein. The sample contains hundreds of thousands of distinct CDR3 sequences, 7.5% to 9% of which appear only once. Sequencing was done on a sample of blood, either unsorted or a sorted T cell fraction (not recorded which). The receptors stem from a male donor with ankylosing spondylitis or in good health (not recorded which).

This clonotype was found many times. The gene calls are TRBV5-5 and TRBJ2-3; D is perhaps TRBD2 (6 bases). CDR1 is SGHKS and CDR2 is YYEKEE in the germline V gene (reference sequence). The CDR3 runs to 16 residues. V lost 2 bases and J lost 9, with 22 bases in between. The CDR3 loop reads CASSFARTGVGLTQYF. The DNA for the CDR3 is TGTGCCAGCAGCTTCGCTAGAACGGGGGTAGGGCTCACGCAGTATTTT.

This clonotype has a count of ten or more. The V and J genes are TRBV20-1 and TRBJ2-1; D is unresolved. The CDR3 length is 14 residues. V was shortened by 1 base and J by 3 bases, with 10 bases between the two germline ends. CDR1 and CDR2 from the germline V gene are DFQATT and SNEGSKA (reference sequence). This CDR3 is CSARARANYNEQFF. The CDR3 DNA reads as TGCAGTGCTAGAGCCCGAGCTAACTACAATGAGCAGTTCTTC.

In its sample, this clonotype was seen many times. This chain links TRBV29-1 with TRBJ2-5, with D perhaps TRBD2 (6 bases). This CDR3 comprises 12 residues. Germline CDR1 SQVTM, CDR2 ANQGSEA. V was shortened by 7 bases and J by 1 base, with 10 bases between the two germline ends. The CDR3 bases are TGCAGCGCAGGACTACCCCAAGAGACCCAGTACTTC. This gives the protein CSAGLPQETQYF.

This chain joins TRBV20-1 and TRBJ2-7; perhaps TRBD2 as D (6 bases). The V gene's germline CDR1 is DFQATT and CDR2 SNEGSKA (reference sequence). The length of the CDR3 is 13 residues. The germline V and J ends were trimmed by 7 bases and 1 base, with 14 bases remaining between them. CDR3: CSVRGALSYEQYF. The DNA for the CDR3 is TGCAGTGTGCGGGGCGCGTTATCCTACGAGCAGTACTTC.

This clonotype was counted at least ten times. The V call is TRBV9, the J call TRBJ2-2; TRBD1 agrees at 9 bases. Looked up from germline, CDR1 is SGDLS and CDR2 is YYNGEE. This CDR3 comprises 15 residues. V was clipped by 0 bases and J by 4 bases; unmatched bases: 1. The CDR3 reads CASSVETGGTGELFF. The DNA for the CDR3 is TGTGCCAGCAGCGTAGAGACAGGGGGCACCGGGGAGCTGTTTTTT. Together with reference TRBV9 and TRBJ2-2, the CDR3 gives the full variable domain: DSGVTQTPKHLITATGQRVTLRCSPRSGDLSVYWYQQSLDQGLQFLIQYYNGEERAKGNILERFSAQQFPDLHSELNLSSLELGDSALYFCASSVETGGTGELFFGEGSRLTVL.

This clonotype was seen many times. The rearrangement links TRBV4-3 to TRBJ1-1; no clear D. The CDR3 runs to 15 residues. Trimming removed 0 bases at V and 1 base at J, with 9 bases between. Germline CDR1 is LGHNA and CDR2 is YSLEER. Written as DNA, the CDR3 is TGCGCCAGCAGCCAAGATGCGGTTTCGAACACTGAAGCTTTCTTT. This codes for CASSQDAVSNTEAFF.

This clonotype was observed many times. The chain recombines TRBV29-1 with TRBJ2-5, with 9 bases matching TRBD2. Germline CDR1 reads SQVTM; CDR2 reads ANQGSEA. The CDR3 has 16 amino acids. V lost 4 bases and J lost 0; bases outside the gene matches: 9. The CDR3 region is CSVGWGSGSHQETQYF. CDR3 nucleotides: TGCAGCGTTGGATGGGGTAGCGGGAGTCACCAAGAGACCCAGTACTTC.

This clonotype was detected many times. For the CDR3, the DNA is TGTGCCACCTTGGGGGGTGGGAATGAGCAGTTCTTC. Encoded protein: CATLGGGNEQFF. This chain connects TRBV12-3 or TRBV12-4 to TRBJ2-1; TRBD2 might be the D (6 bases). The CDR3 contains 12 residues. The V gene lost 10 bases and the J gene lost 7 bases, with 14 bases spanning the gap.

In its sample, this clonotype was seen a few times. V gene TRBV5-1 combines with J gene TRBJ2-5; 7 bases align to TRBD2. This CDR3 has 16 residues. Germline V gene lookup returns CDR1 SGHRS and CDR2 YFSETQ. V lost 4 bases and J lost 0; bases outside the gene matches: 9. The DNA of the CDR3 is TGCGCCAGCAGCCCATGGGAGGGGACGTACCAAGAGACCCAGTACTTC. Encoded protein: CASSPWEGTYQETQYF.

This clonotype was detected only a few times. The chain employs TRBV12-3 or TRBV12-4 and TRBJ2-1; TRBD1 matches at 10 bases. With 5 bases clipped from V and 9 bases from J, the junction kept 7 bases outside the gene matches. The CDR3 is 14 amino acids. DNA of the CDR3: TGTGCCAGCAGTGGACCGGGACAGGGGATTGAGCAGTTCTTC. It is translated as CASSGPGQGIEQFF.

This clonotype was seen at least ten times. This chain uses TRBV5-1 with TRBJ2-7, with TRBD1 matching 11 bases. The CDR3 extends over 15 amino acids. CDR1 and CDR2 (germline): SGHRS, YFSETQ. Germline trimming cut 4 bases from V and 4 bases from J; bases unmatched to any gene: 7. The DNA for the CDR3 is TGCGCCAGCAGCCCAGGACAGGGGGCAAAATACGAGCAGTACTTC. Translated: CASSPGQGAKYEQYF.

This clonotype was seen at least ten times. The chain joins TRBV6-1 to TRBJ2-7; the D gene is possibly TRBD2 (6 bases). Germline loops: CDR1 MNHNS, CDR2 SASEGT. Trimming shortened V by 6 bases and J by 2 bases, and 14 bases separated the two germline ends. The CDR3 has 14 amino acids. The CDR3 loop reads CASSPTGLPYEQYF. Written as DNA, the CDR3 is TGTGCCAGCAGCCCCACCGGACTACCCTACGAGCAGTACTTC.

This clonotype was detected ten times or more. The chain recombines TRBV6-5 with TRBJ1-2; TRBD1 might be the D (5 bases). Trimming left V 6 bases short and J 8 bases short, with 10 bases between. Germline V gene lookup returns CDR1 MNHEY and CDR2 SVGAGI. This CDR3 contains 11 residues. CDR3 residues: CASRGHQGYTF. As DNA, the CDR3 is TGTGCCAGCAGAGGACACCAGGGCTACACCTTC.

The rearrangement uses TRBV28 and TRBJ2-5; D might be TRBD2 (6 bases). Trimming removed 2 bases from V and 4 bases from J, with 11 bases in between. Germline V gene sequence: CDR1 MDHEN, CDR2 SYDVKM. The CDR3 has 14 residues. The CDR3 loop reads CASSLGGTGETQYF. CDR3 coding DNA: TGTGCCAGCAGTTTAGGGGGGACGGGAGAGACCCAGTACTTC.

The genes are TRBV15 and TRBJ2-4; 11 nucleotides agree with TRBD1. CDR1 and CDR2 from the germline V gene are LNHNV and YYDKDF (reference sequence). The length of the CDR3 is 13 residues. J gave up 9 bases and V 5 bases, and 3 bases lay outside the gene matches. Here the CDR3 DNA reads TGTGCCACCAGCGTGGGACAGGGGGGCATTCAGTACTTC. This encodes CATSVGQGGIQYF.

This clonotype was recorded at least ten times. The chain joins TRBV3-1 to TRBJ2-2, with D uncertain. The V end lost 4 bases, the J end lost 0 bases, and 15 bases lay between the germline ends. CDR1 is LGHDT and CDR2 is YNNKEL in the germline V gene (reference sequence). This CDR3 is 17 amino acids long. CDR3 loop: CASSLQGPLTNTGELFF. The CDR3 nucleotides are TGTGCCAGCAGCCTTCAAGGGCCCCTCACGAACACCGGGGAGCTGTTTTTT.

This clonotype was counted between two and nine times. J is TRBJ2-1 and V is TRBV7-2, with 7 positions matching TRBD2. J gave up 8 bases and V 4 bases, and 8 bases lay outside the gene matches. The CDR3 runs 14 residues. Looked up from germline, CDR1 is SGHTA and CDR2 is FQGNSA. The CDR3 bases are TGTGCCAGCAGCTCTGGTTTGGGGGGGGATGAGCAGTTCTTC. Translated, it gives CASSSGLGGDEQFF.

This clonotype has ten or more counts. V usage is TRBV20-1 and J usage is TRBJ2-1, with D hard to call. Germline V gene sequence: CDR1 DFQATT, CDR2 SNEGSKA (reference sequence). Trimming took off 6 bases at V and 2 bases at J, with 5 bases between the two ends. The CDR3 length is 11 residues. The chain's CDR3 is CSAPPYNEQFF. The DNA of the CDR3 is TGCAGTGCCCCCCCCTACAATGAGCAGTTCTTC.